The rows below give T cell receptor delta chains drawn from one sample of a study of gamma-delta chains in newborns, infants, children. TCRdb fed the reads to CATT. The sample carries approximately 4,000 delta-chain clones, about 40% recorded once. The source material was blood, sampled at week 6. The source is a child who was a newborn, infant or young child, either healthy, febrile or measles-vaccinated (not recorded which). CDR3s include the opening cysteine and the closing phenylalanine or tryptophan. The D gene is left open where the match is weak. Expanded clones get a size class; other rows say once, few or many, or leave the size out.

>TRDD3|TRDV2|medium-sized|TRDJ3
TGTGCCTGTGATGCAACTGGGGGATACGGATCCTGGGACACCCGACAGATGTTTTTC
CACDATGGYGSWDTRQMFF
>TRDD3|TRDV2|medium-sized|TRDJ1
TGTGCCTGTGACACTCGTACTGGGGGATCCTCCGCCGATAAACTCATCTTT
CACDTRTGGSSADKLIF
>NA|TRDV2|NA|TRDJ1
TGTGCCTGTGACACGGGCCGCCTTCCTAGGGCTGTGGGGGATTTCCCGTACACCGATAAACTCATCTTT
CACDTGRLPRAVGDFPYTDKLIF
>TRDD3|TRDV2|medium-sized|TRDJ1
TGTGCCTGTGACTTCCTGGGGGATACCGATAAACTCATCTTT
CACDFLGDTDKLIF
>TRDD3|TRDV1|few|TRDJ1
TGTGCTCTTGGGTATAGTGGGGGATGGCGTACCGATAAACTCATCTTT
CALGYSGGWRTDKLIF
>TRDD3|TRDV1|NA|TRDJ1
TGTGCTCTTGGGGAACGGGGCTACCAGGGGGGATACCTCGATAAACTCATCTTT
CALGERGYQGGYLDKLIF
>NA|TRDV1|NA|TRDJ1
TGTGCCCTTGGTCTTAGATGGGTGTCTGGTACACCATCCGGGCTACCTGAGGTGGGCTCTTACACCGATAAACTCATCTTT
CALGLRWVSGTPSGLPEVGSYTDKLIF
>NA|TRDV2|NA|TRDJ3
TGTGCCTGTGACACTGGGGATCCCCGCTCCTGGGACACCCGACAGATGTTTTTC
CACDTGDPRSWDTRQMFF
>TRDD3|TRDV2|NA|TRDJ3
TGTGCCTGTGACAATACTGGGGGATCCTGGGACACCCGACAGATGTTTTTC
CACDNTGGSWDTRQMFF
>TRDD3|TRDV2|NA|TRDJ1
TGTGCCTGTGACTCTTTGCTGGGGGAGACCACCGATAAACTCATCTTT
CACDSLLGETTDKLIF
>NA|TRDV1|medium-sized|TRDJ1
TGTGCTCTTGGGGACATCTTCCGTCCTACTGTTGCCGATAAACTCATCTTT
CALGDIFRPTVADKLIF
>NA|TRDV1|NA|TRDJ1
TGTGCTCTTGGGGGGTGGCCACGTTCCTACGGTTGGGGGAGACTTTACGCCGATAAACTCATCTTT
CALGGWPRSYGWGRLYADKLIF
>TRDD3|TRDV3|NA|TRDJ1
TGTGCCTTTTGTGCTGGCCATCCTACGCGGAGTGGGGGATACCTCGATAAACTCATCTTT
CAFCAGHPTRSGGYLDKLIF
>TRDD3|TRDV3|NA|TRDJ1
TGTGCCTTAGCCCTTCCTCGTACTGGGGGATCAACCGATAAACTCATCTTT
CALALPRTGGSTDKLIF
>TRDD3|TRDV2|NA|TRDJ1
TGTGCCTGTGAAGGAATTACTGGGGGATATTCGATATACACCGATAAACTCATCTTT
CACEGITGGYSIYTDKLIF
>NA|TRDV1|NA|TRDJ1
TGTGCTCTTGGGGTCATTCTCGGGGGGAACCTCCGTCCGCGTATTAACACCGATAAACTCATCTTT
CALGVILGGNLRPRINTDKLIF
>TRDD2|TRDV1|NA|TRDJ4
TGTGCTCTTGGGGAACCCGGATCTCTTCCTACCTGGGGACAAGGAAGTCCCCTGATCTTT
CALGEPGSLPTWGQGSPLIF
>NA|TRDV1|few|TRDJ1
TGTGCTCTTGGATCGGGTGTTCGCCCCACCGATAAACTCATCTTT
CALGSGVRPTDKLIF
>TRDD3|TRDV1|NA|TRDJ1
TGTGCTCTTGGGGAACTAGTTCGGTTACTTGGGGATACGCGGACGGGTAAACTCATCTTT
CALGELVRLLGDTRTGKLIF
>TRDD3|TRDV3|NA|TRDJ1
TGTGCCTTTAAGCTGGGGATACGCCCCAGCTACCAATTGTACACCGATAAACTCATCTTT
CAFKLGIRPSYQLYTDKLIF
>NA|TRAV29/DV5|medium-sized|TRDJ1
TGTGCAGCAAGCGTTTCTGGGGCCAGGGACACCGATAAACTCATCTTT
CAASVSGARDTDKLIF
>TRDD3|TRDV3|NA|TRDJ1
TGTGCCTCCGCGAGAACTGGGGGATCCTCTCCGTACACCGATAAACTCATCTTT
CASARTGGSSPYTDKLIF
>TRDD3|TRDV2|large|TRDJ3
TGTGCCTGTGACGTACTGGGGGATAGCTCCTGGGACACCCGACAGATGTTTTTC
CACDVLGDSSWDTRQMFF
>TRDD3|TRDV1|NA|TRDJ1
TGTGCTCTTGGGGAAACGAACTCCTACGAGGGTGGGGGATACCCTAACACCGATAAACTCATCTTT
CALGETNSYEGGGYPNTDKLIF
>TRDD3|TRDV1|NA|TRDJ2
TGTGCTCTTGGTGCCTCCCCCCTTCCTCCCAAAGGGACTTACTGGGGGATTACTTTGACAGCACAACTCTTCTTT
CALGASPLPPKGTYWGITLTAQLFF
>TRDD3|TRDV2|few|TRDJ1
TGTGCCTGTGACCCACTGGGGGATACCGATAAACTCATCTTT
CACDPLGDTDKLIF
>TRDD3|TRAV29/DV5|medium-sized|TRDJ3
TGTGCAGCAAGCGCGTCCTGGGGGATACGCAACCACTCCTGGGACACCCGACAGATGTTTTTC
CAASASWGIRNHSWDTRQMFF
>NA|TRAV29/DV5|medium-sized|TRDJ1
TGTGCAGCACCACCTTCCGTAGGCCTACCCTTCGGTAAACTCATCTTT
CAAPPSVGLPFGKLIF
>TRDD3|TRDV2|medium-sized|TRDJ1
TGTGCCTGTGACTCGCTACTGGGGGATACCAGACGGACCATACACTCGCACCGTAACACCGATAAACTCATCTTT
CACDSLLGDTRRTIHSHRNTDKLIF
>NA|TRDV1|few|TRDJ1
TGTGCTCTTGGGGATATGGGTCGCGCCGTACTTAAACTCATCTTT
CALGDMGRAVLKLIF
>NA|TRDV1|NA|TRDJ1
TGTGCTCTTGGGGAAATGATCTTTAGGGCCTACGCCCGGACCCTTACTAAAGTTGGCACCGATAAACTCATCTTT
CALGEMIFRAYARTLTKVGTDKLIF
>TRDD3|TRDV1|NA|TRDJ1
TGTGCTCTTGGGGAATGGAGAGGGGATACGGACACCGATAAACTCATCTTT
CALGEWRGDTDTDKLIF
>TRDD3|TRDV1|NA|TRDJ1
TGTGCTCTTGGGGATAAGGGGACGTTTCCCACACTCCGAGGTTCACTGGGGGATAAGCGGTACACCGATAAACTCATCTTT
CALGDKGTFPTLRGSLGDKRYTDKLIF
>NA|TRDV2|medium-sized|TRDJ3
TGTGCCTGTGACAACGTACTGGGCTCCTGGGACACCCGACAGATGTTTTTC
CACDNVLGSWDTRQMFF
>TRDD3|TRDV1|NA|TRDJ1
TGTGCTCTTAGGGAACTAAGGACCTACTGGGGGATACCTACCGATAAACTCATCTTT
CALRELRTYWGIPTDKLIF
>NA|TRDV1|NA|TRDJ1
TGTGCTCTTGGGGAGTTTTTCCTACGGGGGAGATGGGGCACCGATAAACTCATCTTT
CALGEFFLRGRWGTDKLIF
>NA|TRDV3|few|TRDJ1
TGTGCCACCACCATCCCGGCTCTGGAAGTTTACACCGATAAACTCATCTTT
CATTIPALEVYTDKLIF
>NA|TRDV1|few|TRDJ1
TGTGCTCTTGGGAAGGGAAGGACCACGTCCGATAAACTCATCTTT
CALGKGRTTSDKLIF
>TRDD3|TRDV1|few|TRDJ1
TGTGCTCTTGGGCATTCGACCCCCCTACCAGAGTGGGGGACGTACACCGATAAACTCATCTTT
CALGHSTPLPEWGTYTDKLIF
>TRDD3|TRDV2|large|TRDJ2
TGTGCCTGTGACACCGTGGGGGAGGAAGCTTTGACAGCACAACTCTTCTTT
CACDTVGEEALTAQLFF